This T cell receptor (beta chain) is drawn from a study of shared clonotypes between healthy human individuals. Study context: With ages of 18 to 49, the donors were two women and three men.

This clone occurred many times. No antigen is known for it. A deep-level run was used for the assay. Produced via immunoSEQ multiplex PCR; TCRdb's table is partial and in-frame only. The sample holds about half a million clones; 70% to 80% are singletons and the top ten take approximately 12%. Germline CDR1 is MGHRA and CDR2 is YSYEKL. CDR3 length: 16 amino acids. The V end was cut by 1 base, the J end by 0 bases, with 12 bases between. The donors, all of them Caucasian adults, lived in Nashville, Tennessee. General study findings and limits: Read depth was anticipated to influence clonotype sharing among donors.

The specimen sequenced was PBMCs. The receptor comes from a middle-aged woman in good health. Some clones in this sample may be carry-over from other donors' samples. The chain links TRBV4-1 to TRBJ1-2, with no clear D. DNA for the CDR3: TGCGCCAGCAGCCAAGGCTTGACGGATTCTAACTATGGCTACACCTTC. Residues: CASSQGLTDSNYGYTF.